The clone carrying this T cell receptor (beta chain) was counted a few times. This entry is derived from a study of identical twins. The CDR3 is 15 amino acids. CDR1 is LGHDT and CDR2 is YNNKEL in the germline V gene (reference sequence). Between the trimmed V and J ends, which lost 3 bases and 5 bases, there was a span of 16 bases. There were only healthy Caucasians among the donors. After template switching added a universal primer site, the resulting cDNA carried unique molecular identifiers. TCRdb re-analysed the 5' RACE reads in MiXCR, keeping a single row per CDR3 protein. This table has approximately 530,000 distinct CDR3 sequences, about 22% appearing once. These data were likewise used in another study, on yellow fever vaccine responses in identical twins.

The rearrangement links TRBV3-1 to TRBJ1-1; a weak D match, TRBD1 (5 bases). This receptor was obtained from a woman in her late teens or twenties in good health. The sequenced sample consisted of CD4+ T cells sorted from blood. This chain's CDR3 is CASSQRAGGRTEAFF. The CDR3 DNA reads TGTGCCAGCAGCCAGCGGGCCGGGGGTCGAACTGAAGCTTTCTTT.